This entry lists 28 T cell receptor beta chains sequenced from one sample in a study of cytomegalovirus exposure and HLA in healthy donors. The PCR was carried out with 60 Vbeta primers and 13 Jbeta primers. Profiling relied on immunoSEQ multiplex PCR, and the TCRdb table lists in-frame clones only, not all of them. The sample lists approximately 180,000 clones; roughly 12% were seen once. Material for sequencing was PBMCs. Source of these receptors: a man over 45 in good health and CMV-seropositive.

The chain combines TRBV6-6 with TRBJ2-2; weak D call: TRBD1 (6 bases). The CDR3 has 15 residues. V was cut by 4 bases and J by 0 bases, with 9 bases left in between. Looked up from germline, CDR1 is MNHNY and CDR2 is SVGAGI (reference sequence). CDR3 in DNA: TGTGCCAGCAGTTGGGACACAACGAACACCGGGGAGCTGTTTTTT. This encodes CASSWDTTNTGELFF.

This clone has a handful of counts. The rearrangement links TRBV7-2 to TRBJ2-5, with 7 nucleotides matching TRBD1. Germline V gives CDR1 SGHTA, CDR2 FQGNSA. V shed 5 bases and J 5 bases; nucleotides not matched to a gene: 11. The CDR3 extends over 15 amino acids. The chain's CDR3 is CASSRTGTERETQYF. Written as DNA, the CDR3 is TGTGCCAGCAGCAGAACCGGGACAGAAAGGGAGACCCAGTACTTC.

The chain carries TRBV18 and TRBJ2-5, with a tentative D call TRBD2 (6 bases). Germline CDR1 reads KGHSH; CDR2 reads LQKENI. The CDR3 totals 15 residues. Trimming took 0 bases from V and 4 from J, leaving 12 bases between them. CDR3 nucleotide sequence: TGTGCCAGCTCACCACCGGGACTCGCGCTAGAGACCCAGTACTTC. Its protein is CASSPPGLALETQYF.

The chain is built from TRBV7-2 and TRBJ1-2; TRBD1 agrees at 9 bases. The CDR3 consists of 12 residues. The V gene's germline CDR1 is SGHTA and CDR2 FQGNSA. J lost 6 bases, V lost 4 bases, and 0 bases had no gene match. CDR3 bases: TGTGCCAGCAGCTGGGACAGGGATGGCTACACCTTC. The encoded protein is CASSWDRDGYTF.

This chain joins TRBV7-6 and TRBJ1-2; 7 positions match TRBD1. Germline-derived CDR1 and CDR2 are SGHVS and FNYEAQ. This CDR3 comprises 16 residues. The V segment lost 1 base and the J segment 8 bases; nucleotides outside the gene matches: 13. CDR3 loop: CASSLDRTGQVGGYTF. The CDR3 DNA reads as TGTGCCAGCAGCTTAGACCGGACAGGCCAGGTTGGGGGCTACACCTTC.

This rearrangement joins TRBV28 to TRBJ1-6; D uncertain. Germline CDR1 and CDR2: MDHEN and SYDVKM. V was clipped by 1 base and J by 5 bases, with 6 bases between them. This CDR3 comprises 14 residues. CDR3 in DNA: TGTGCCAGCAGTTTATACCTAAATAATTCACCCCTCCACTTT. Residues: CASSLYLNNSPLHF. Based on the CDR3 plus reference TRBV28 and TRBJ1-6, the full variable domain is DVKVTQSSRYLVKRTGEKVFLECVQDMDHENMFWYRQDPGLGLRLIYFSYDVKMKEKGDIPEGYSVSREKKERFSLILESASTNQTSMYLCASSLYLNNSPLHFGNGTRLTVT.

This clone turned up a few times. The V and J genes are TRBV4-1 and TRBJ1-4; no clear D gene. Germline lookup yields CDR1 MGHRA and CDR2 YSYEKL. Trimming removed 0 bases at V and 3 bases at J, with 8 bases between. This CDR3 has 15 amino acids. CDR3 sequence: CASSQEAHPNEKLFF. The CDR3 coding sequence is TGCGCCAGCAGCCAAGAGGCACACCCTAATGAAAAACTGTTTTTT.

In this sample, this clone turned up a few times. J is TRBJ2-2 and V is TRBV4-3; 11 bases align to TRBD1. Per germline, CDR1 LGHNA and CDR2 YSLEER. The CDR3 sequence is 16 residues long. Losses at the gene ends were 3 bases for V and 7 bases for J; bases not matched to a gene: 7. DNA for the CDR3: TGCGCCAGCAGCCAGTCTCCCGGGACAGGGGGCGGGGAGCTGTTTTTT. Amino acids: CASSQSPGTGGGELFF.

This clone showed up just a few times. The rearrangement uses TRBV7-2 and TRBJ1-2, with a tentative D call TRBD1 (5 bases). The CDR3 loop spans 15 amino acids. The germline gives CDR1 SGHTA, CDR2 FQGNSA. V was clipped by 4 bases and J by 1 base, with 13 bases between them. This CDR3 reads CASSSGGTYNYGYTF. The CDR3 DNA is TGTGCCAGCAGCTCGGGCGGGACGTATAACTATGGCTACACCTTC.

In its sample, this clone was seen a few times. The rearrangement links TRBV6-1 to TRBJ1-2, with 7 bases fitting TRBD1. The germline V gene encodes CDR1 MNHNS and CDR2 SASEGT. The CDR3 runs 13 residues. With V trimmed by 3 bases and J by 2 bases, 0 bases remained unmatched. This chain's CDR3 is CASSEGQNYGYTF. CDR3 nucleotide sequence: TGTGCCAGCAGTGAGGGACAGAACTATGGCTACACCTTC.

The chain is built from TRBV6-6 and TRBJ1-5; no reliable D call. Trimming took off 5 bases at V and 7 bases at J, with 15 bases between the two ends. Germline CDR1 MNHNY, CDR2 SVGAGI (reference sequence). This CDR3 is built from 14 residues. The CDR3 loop reads CASSRLLINQPQHF. The CDR3 coding sequence is TGTGCCAGCAGTCGACTCCTGATAAACCAGCCCCAGCATTTT.

This CDR3 reads CASTIIRDRFSGANVLTF. The CDR3 DNA reads as TGTGCCAGCACCATAATCCGGGACAGGTTCTCTGGGGCCAACGTCCTGACTTTC. The chain recombines TRBV5-6 with TRBJ2-6, with 8 bases aligning to TRBD1. Germline trimming cut 6 bases from V and 0 bases from J; bases unmatched to any gene: 11. From germline, CDR1 is SGHDT and CDR2 YYEEEE. The CDR3 has 18 residues.

This clone turned up a few times. This rearrangement joins TRBV5-1 to TRBJ2-5; D ambiguous. There are 14 residues in the CDR3. V gave up 0 bases and J gave up 4 bases, with 10 bases separating them. Germline loops: CDR1 SGHRS, CDR2 YFSETQ. The CDR3 coding sequence is TGCGCCAGCAGCTTGGGATCCCTCAGAGAGACCCAGTACTTC. Protein product: CASSLGSLRETQYF.

There are a few counts of this clone. The junction and the germline gene differ at one end; a read error may be behind it. The same CDR3 is also encoded by other DNA sequences in this sample. V and J are TRBV7-9 and TRBJ1-2; 12 bases agree with TRBD1. Germline V gene lookup returns CDR1 SEHNR and CDR2 FQNEAQ (reference sequence). This CDR3 is 15 amino acids long. The CDR3 sequence: CASSSGQGAVYGYTF. The CDR3, as DNA: TGTGCAAGCAGCTCGGGACAGGGGGCGGTCTATGGCTACACCTTC.

The chain uses TRBV5-4 and TRBJ2-6, with 10 bases lining up with TRBD2. Trimming at V came to 0 bases and at J to 1 base, leaving 1 base not matched to a gene. Germline lookup yields CDR1 SGHNT and CDR2 YYREEE (reference sequence). The CDR3 has 17 residues. The CDR3 nucleotides are TGTGCCAGCAGCTTGGAGGGACTAGCGTCTGGGGCCAACGTCCTGACTTTC. This sequence encodes CASSLEGLASGANVLTF.

The chain carries TRBV11-3 and TRBJ2-5; 10 bases are a match to TRBD1. The CDR3 extends over 14 amino acids. Losses at the gene ends were 5 bases for V and 3 bases for J; bases not matched to a gene: 3. Per the germline V gene, CDR1 is SGHNT and CDR2 is YENEEA. DNA of the CDR3: TGTGCCAGCAGCACTGGGACAGGGGAAGAGACCCAGTACTTC. As protein: CASSTGTGEETQYF.

This clone was counted between two and nine times. V gene TRBV10-1 combines with J gene TRBJ1-1; D gene unclear. Trimming removed 8 bases at V and 1 base at J, with 11 bases between. CDR1 and CDR2 from the germline V gene are WNHNN and SYGVQD (reference sequence). This CDR3 region has 13 residues. The CDR3 loop reads CASADSGNTEAFF. CDR3 nucleotides: TGCGCCAGCGCCGATTCGGGGAACACTGAAGCTTTCTTT.

The table lists this clone with a few counts. The chain couples TRBV5-5 to TRBJ2-2; 7 bases fit TRBD1. The ends lost 4 bases at V and 6 bases at J; junction bases unmatched: 9. The CDR3 loop spans 15 amino acids. Germline CDR1 and CDR2: SGHKS and YYEKEE (reference sequence). CDR3 region: CASSLTGQAAGELFF. The CDR3 nucleotides read TGTGCCAGCAGCCTTACTGGACAGGCGGCCGGGGAGCTGTTTTTT.

The V call is TRBV19, the J call TRBJ2-5; D is uncertain. V lost 1 base and J 9 bases, leaving 12 bases between the germline ends. Germline CDR1 and CDR2: LNHDA and SQIVND (reference sequence). There are 13 residues in the CDR3. CDR3 residues: CASSIVGISAQYF. CDR3 nucleotide sequence: TGTGCCAGTAGTATAGTGGGCATTTCGGCCCAGTACTTC.

The chain uses TRBV7-8 and TRBJ2-5; D may be TRBD1 (5 bases). Trimming left V 0 bases short and J 5 bases short, with 10 bases between. CDR1 and CDR2 from the germline V gene are SGHVS and FQNEAQ. CDR3 length equals 14 residues. The CDR3 DNA is TGTGCCAGCAGCTTAGCGGGCAGGGTGGAGACCCAGTACTTC. Translating it yields CASSLAGRVETQYF.

The CDR3 reads CASSPVGGGNEQFF. The DNA of the CDR3 is TGTGCCAGCAGCCCAGTAGGGGGGGGCAATGAGCAGTTCTTC. The chain carries TRBV4-2 and TRBJ2-1, with a tentative D call TRBD2 (7 bases). There are 14 residues in the CDR3. The V end lost 4 bases, the J end lost 6 bases, and 13 bases lay between the germline ends. Germline V gene data show CDR1 as LGHNA and CDR2 as YNFKEQ.

V is TRBV7-8 and J is TRBJ2-7, with 13 positions matching TRBD2. The CDR3 runs to 16 residues. Germline V gene lookup returns CDR1 SGHVS and CDR2 FQNEAQ. The V and J ends lost 5 bases and 2 bases, in that order; junction bases with no gene match: 6. The CDR3 sequence: CASSRTSGGYTYEQYV. CDR3 sequence (DNA): TGTGCCAGCAGCAGGACTAGCGGGGGTTACACCTACGAGCAGTACGTC.

The chain's CDR3 is CASSYFAAGGTKTQYF. The CDR3 nucleotides are TGTGCCAGCAGTTACTTTGCCGCAGGGGGGACGAAGACCCAGTACTTC. V and J are TRBV6-5 and TRBJ2-5, with D possibly matching TRBD1 (7 bases). Trimming left V 1 base short and J 6 bases short, with 18 bases between. Germline assignment: CDR1 MNHEY and CDR2 SVGAGI. CDR3 length: 16 amino acids.

The chain carries TRBV5-4 and TRBJ2-3; weak D call: TRBD1 (6 bases). The germline gives CDR1 SGHNT, CDR2 YYREEE (reference sequence). V lost 3 bases to trimming and J lost 0 bases, with 14 bases between them. The CDR3 extends over 16 amino acids. CDR3 in DNA: TGTGCCAGCAGCTCGCCGACTACAGGGAGCACAGATACGCAGTATTTT. Protein: CASSSPTTGSTDTQYF.

This clone has more than one count but fewer than ten. V is TRBV7-9 and J is TRBJ1-4; TRBD1 agrees at 8 bases. The V segment lost 0 bases and the J segment 7 bases; nucleotides outside the gene matches: 1. Germline loops: CDR1 SEHNR, CDR2 FQNEAQ (reference sequence). This CDR3 has 14 amino acids. CDR3 loop: CASSLARGREKLFF. Written as DNA, the CDR3 is TGTGCCAGCAGCTTAGCCAGGGGGCGTGAAAAACTGTTTTTT. The entire variable domain, with the rest obtained from reference TRBV7-9 and TRBJ1-4, is as follows: DTGVSQNPRHKITKRGQNVTFRCDPISEHNRLYWYRQTLGQGPEFLTYFQNEAQLEKSRLLSDRFSAERPKGSFSTLEIQRTEQGDSAMYLCASSLARGREKLFFGSGTQLSVL.

CDR3: CASSPDSYEQYF. The CDR3 DNA sequence: TGTGCCAGCAGTCCGGACAGCTACGAGCAGTACTTC. The V and J genes are TRBV9 and TRBJ2-7; D possibly corresponds to TRBD1 (6 bases). The V end lost 5 bases, the J end lost 3 bases, and 9 bases lay between the germline ends. This CDR3 contains 12 residues. Germline CDR1 reads SGDLS; CDR2 reads YYNGEE.

The J gene is TRBJ1-5, the V gene TRBV6-6; 8 bases are shared with TRBD1. The CDR3 totals 15 residues. The germline CDR1 and CDR2 sequences are MNHNY and SVGAGI (reference sequence). The ends lost 6 bases at V and 3 bases at J; junction bases unmatched: 7. CDR3 amino acids: CASSTRTGNNQPQHF. In nucleotides, the CDR3 is TGTGCCAGCAGCACTAGGACAGGGAACAATCAGCCCCAGCATTTT.

CDR3 nucleotides: TGTGCCAGTAATACGGGGGGCCCCACGAAGGCTGAAGCTTTCTTT. Translating gives CASNTGGPTKAEAFF. The chain links TRBV19 to TRBJ1-1; D is perhaps TRBD1 (6 bases). The CDR3 has 15 amino acids. Trimming shortened V by 7 bases and J by 6 bases, and 21 bases separated the two germline ends. From germline, CDR1 is LNHDA and CDR2 SQIVND (reference sequence).